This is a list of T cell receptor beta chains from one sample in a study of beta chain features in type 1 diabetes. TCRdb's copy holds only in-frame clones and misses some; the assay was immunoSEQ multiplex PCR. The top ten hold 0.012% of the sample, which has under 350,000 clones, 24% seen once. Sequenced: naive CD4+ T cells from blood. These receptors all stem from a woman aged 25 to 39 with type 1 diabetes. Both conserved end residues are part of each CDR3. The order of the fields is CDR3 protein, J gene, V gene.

cdr3_aa: CAIRGQGFYEQYF
j_call: TRBJ2-7
v_call: TRBV10-3

cdr3_aa: CASSLAPPGEGYTF
j_call: TRBJ1-2
v_call: TRBV7-9

cdr3_aa: CASSSGQGEPQHF
j_call: TRBJ1-5
v_call: TRBV7-7

cdr3_aa: CAWSTEDNQPQHF
j_call: TRBJ1-5
v_call: TRBV30

cdr3_aa: CSGTQGGGTEAFF
j_call: TRBJ1-1
v_call: TRBV29-1

cdr3_aa: CAWSAHSSLAGGTDTQYF
j_call: TRBJ2-3
v_call: TRBV30

cdr3_aa: CASSVETVGRNEQFF
j_call: TRBJ2-1
v_call: TRBV9

cdr3_aa: CASSFSGTSGEQYF
j_call: TRBJ2-7
v_call: TRBV9

cdr3_aa: CASLMNTEAFF
j_call: TRBJ1-1
v_call: TRBV28

cdr3_aa: CASSLVGQNSNQPQHF
j_call: TRBJ1-5
v_call: TRBV7-2

cdr3_aa: CASSGTGEETQYF
j_call: TRBJ2-5
v_call: TRBV11-1

cdr3_aa: CASSVQDRWSSGANVLTF
j_call: TRBJ2-6
v_call: TRBV7-2

cdr3_aa: CASRVDKNTEAFF
j_call: TRBJ1-1
v_call: TRBV2

cdr3_aa: CSGATGSDGGYTF
j_call: TRBJ1-2
v_call: TRBV29-1

cdr3_aa: CSVESGENTIYF
j_call: TRBJ1-3
v_call: TRBV29-1